Given below is one TCR beta chain in context. What it binds is unknown. Each CDR3 protein gets one entry after TCRdb re-called the RT-PCR reads with MiXCR. The table includes 500,000 to 600,000 distinct CDR3 sequences, about an eighth detected once. CDR3 length equals 18 residues. Germline CDR1 SGHRS, CDR2 YFSETQ. J gave up 6 bases and V 3 bases, and 9 bases lay outside the gene matches. This record comes from a study of response to subunit inactivated influenza vaccine. Study observations and caveats: Authors proposed each seasonal influenza vaccination draws in few new T cells.

The origin of this receptor is a man between 50 and 59 years old who received an inactivated influenza vaccine. The sequences come from PBMCs from blood, collected more than 35 days after vaccination. The chain couples TRBV5-1 to TRBJ2-1; TRBD2 agrees at 16 bases. The CDR3 region is CASSSGTSGRALRNEQFF. CDR3 DNA sequence: TGCGCCAGCAGCTCGGGGACTAGCGGGAGGGCCCTCCGCAATGAGCAGTTCTTC.